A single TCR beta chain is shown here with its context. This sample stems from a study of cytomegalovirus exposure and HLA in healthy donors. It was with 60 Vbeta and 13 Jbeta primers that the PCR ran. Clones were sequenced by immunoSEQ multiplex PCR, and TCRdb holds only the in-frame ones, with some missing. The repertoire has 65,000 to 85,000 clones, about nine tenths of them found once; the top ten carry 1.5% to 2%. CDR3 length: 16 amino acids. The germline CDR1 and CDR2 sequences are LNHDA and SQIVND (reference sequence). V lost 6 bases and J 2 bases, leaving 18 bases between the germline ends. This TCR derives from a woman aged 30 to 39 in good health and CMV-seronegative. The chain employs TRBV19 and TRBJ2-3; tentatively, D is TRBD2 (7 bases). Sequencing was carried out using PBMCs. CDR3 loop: CASSQERGAFTDTQYF. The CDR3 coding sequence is TGTGCCAGTAGCCAGGAACGGGGGGCCTTCACAGATACGCAGTATTTT.